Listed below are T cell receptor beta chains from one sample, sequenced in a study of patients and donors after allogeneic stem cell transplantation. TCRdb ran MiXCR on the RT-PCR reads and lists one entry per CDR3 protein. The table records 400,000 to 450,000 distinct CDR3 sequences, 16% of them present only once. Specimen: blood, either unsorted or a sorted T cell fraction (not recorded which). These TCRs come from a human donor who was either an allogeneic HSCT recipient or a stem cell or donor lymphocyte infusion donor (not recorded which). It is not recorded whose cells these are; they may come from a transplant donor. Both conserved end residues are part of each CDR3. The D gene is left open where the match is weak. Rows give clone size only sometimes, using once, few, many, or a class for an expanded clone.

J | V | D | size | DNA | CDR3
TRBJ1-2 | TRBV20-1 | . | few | TGCAGTGCTCCCGGTACAGGGAGGGGCTACACCTTC | CSAPGTGRGYTF
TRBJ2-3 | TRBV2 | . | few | TGTGCCAGCAGTGAAGTGATAAGCACAGATACGCAGTATTTT | CASSEVISTDTQYF
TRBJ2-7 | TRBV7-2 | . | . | TGTGCCAGCAGCTTAGTCGGGCGGACACTCCTACCCCACGAGCAGTACTTC | CASSLVGRTLLPHEQYF
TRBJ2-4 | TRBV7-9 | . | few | TGTGCCAGCAGCAACGCAGGGGAGAGGTACATTCAGTACTTC | CASSNAGERYIQYF
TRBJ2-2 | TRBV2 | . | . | TGTGCCAGCAGTGTTGGGGTCCCGAACACCGGGGAGCTGTTTTTT | CASSVGVPNTGELFF
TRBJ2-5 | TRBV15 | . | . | TGTGCCACCACTCTATTGAGGGAAGAGACCCAGTACTTC | CATTLLREETQYF
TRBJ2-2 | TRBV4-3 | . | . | TGCGCCAGCAGCCAAGGGCAGGGCACCGGGGAGCTGTTTTTT | CASSQGQGTGELFF
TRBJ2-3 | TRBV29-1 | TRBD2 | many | TGCAGCGTTGCTCTTCTAGCGGGATCCCAGTCACAGGATACGCAGTATTTT | CSVALLAGSQSQDTQYF
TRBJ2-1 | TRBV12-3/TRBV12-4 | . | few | TGTGCCAGCAGTTTAGTTTCAGGGTCGGATGAGCAGTTCTTC | CASSLVSGSDEQFF
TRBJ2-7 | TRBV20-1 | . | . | TGCAGTGCTAGAAAGGACAGCTACGAGCAGTACTTC | CSARKDSYEQYF
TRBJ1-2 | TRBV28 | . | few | TGTGCCAGCAGTTTATCTCGGGTTTTAGGTGGCTACACCTTC | CASSLSRVLGGYTF
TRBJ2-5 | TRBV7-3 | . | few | TGTGCCAGCAGCTTACATGACAGCCCAGGGACCCAGTACTTC | CASSLHDSPGTQYF
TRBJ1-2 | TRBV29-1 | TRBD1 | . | TGCAGCGTTGAAGACCACAGGGGGGACCCTTACACCTTC | CSVEDHRGDPYTF
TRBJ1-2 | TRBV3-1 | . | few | TGTGCCAGCAGCCAAGATGCGGCACCTTATGGCTACACCTTC | CASSQDAAPYGYTF
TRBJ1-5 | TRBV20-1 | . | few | TGCAGTGTCCCGGGACGGGACCCCCGGTCCACGGGCAATCAGCCCCAGCATTTT | CSVPGRDPRSTGNQPQHF
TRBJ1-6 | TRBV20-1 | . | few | TGCAGTGCTAGCGTGGTGACAGCCCATTCACCCCTCCACTTT | CSASVVTAHSPLHF
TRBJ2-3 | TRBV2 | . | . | TGTGCCAGCGGATCCGGGTGGGGGCAGACGCAGTATTTT | CASGSGWGQTQYF
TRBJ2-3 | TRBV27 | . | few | TGTGCCAGCAGTTTAGTGGAGCATAGCACAGATACGCAGTATTTT | CASSLVEHSTDTQYF
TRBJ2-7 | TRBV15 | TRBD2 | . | TGTGCCACCAGCAGAGAAAGCGGGAGGCAAAGCTACGAGCAGTACTTC | CATSRESGRQSYEQYF
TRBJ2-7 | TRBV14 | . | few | TGTGCCAGCAGGTTTCCGCAGAGCTCCGAGCAGTACTTC | CASRFPQSSEQYF
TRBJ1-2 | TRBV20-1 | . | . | TGCAGTGCTAGGGGGGAGGGATTCTATGGCTACACCTTC | CSARGEGFYGYTF
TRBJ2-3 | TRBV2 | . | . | TGTGCCACCAGGATCCGGGGCACTAGCACAGATACGCAGTATTTT | CATRIRGTSTDTQYF
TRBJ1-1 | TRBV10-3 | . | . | TGTGCCATCAGTGTAGGGGGGCCGACCACTGAAGCTTTCTTT | CAISVGGPTTEAFF
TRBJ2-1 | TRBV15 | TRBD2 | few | TGTGCCACCAGCACAGTAGCGGGAGGCCCCCATTGCACAAACAATGAGCAGTTCTTC | CATSTVAGGPHCTNNEQFF
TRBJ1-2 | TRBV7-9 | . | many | TGTGCCAGCAGCTTCGGGGGGACAACCTATGGCTACACCTTC | CASSFGGTTYGYTF
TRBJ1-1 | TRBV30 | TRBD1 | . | TGTGCCTGGCGGGACAGGGGATTAGGGCGCGCTGAAGCTTTCTTT | CAWRDRGLGRAEAFF
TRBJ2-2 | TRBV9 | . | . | TGTGCCAGCAGCGTAGATTGGTCTATGGTAACCGGGGAGCTGTTTTTT | CASSVDWSMVTGELFF
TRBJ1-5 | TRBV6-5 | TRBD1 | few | TGTGCCAGCAGTTACGAGAGTCGGTTGGTACAGGGGGCTTGGCAGCCCCAGCATTTT | CASSYESRLVQGAWQPQHF
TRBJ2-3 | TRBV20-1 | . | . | TGCAGTGCTAGAGATAGGCCCAGTACCAGGGATACGCAGTATTTT | CSARDRPSTRDTQYF
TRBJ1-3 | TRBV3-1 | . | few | TGTGCCAGCAGCCAAGATAGACGGACAGCCAGAAACACCATATATTTT | CASSQDRRTARNTIYF
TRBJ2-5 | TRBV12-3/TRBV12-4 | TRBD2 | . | TGTGCCAGCAGGGTAGCGGGGGTCCAAGAGACCCAGTACTTC | CASRVAGVQETQYF
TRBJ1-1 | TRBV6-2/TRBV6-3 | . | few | TGTGCCAGCAACGAGTATGACACTGAAGCTTTCTTT | CASNEYDTEAFF
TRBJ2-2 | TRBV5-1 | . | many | TGCGCCAGCAGCTTCTACCGACAGAACACCGGGGAGCTGTTTTTT | CASSFYRQNTGELFF
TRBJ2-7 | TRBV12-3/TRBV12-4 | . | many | TGTGCCAGCAGTGGAACATCTCTAACGAAGTACCACGAGCAGTACTTC | CASSGTSLTKYHEQYF
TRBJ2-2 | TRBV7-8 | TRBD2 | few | TGTGCCAGCAGCTTAGCGGCTAGCGGGAGGATCGGCACCGGGGAGCTGTTTTTT | CASSLAASGRIGTGELFF
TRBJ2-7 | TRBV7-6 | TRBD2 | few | TGTGCCAGCAGCTTAGAGGTTGCTAGCGGGAGGTACTACGAGCAGTACTTC | CASSLEVASGRYYEQYF
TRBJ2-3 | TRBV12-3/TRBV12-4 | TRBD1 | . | TGTGCCAGCAGTTGGACAGGGCCTAGCACAGATACGCAGTATTTT | CASSWTGPSTDTQYF
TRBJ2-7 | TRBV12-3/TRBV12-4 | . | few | TGTGCCAGCAGTTCCAGATCTCATAGGGAGCAGTACTTC | CASSSRSHREQYF
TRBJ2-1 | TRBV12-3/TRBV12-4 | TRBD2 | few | TGTGCCAGCAGCACGCGGGGGGGCGGCAATGAGCAGTTCTTC | CASSTRGGGNEQFF
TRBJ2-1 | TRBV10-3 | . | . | TGTGCCATCAACACGGACCCCTACAATGAGCAGTTCTTC | CAINTDPYNEQFF